A single T cell receptor beta chain is shown here with its context. This sample was taken from a study of cytomegalovirus exposure and HLA in healthy donors. With 2 bases removed from V and 7 bases from J, the gap between germline ends came to 8 bases. CDR1 is MNHEY and CDR2 is SVGAGI in the germline V gene. This CDR3 has 12 residues. Primers included in the PCR were 60 Vbeta and 13 Jbeta primers. Measured with immunoSEQ multiplex PCR; TCRdb has only the in-frame clones, and not every one. The sample includes some 120,000 clones, about 85% of them seen just once. The specimen sequenced was PBMCs. The sequence derives from a woman in her thirties in good health and CMV-seropositive. The V gene is TRBV6-5, the J gene TRBJ1-2; D remains unclear. The CDR3 DNA is TGTGCCAGCAGTTACAGGGCGGGTGGCTACACCTTC. Protein sequence: CASSYRAGGYTF.